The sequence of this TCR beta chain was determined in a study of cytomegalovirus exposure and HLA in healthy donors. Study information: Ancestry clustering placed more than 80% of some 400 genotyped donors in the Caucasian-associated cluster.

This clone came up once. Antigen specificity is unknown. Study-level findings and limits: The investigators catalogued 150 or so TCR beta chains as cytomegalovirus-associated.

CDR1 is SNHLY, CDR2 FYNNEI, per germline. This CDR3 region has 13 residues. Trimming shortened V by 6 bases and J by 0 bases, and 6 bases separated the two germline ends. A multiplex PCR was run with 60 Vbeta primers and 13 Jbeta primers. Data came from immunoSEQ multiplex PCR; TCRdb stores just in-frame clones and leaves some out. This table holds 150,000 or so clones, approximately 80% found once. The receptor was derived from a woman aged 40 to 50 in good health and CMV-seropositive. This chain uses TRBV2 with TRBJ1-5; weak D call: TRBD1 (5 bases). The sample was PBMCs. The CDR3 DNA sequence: TGTGCCAGCAGGACAGTTAGCAATCAGCCCCAGCATTTT. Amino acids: CASRTVSNQPQHF.